A selection of T cell receptor beta chains follows, all from one sample in a study of blood T cell repertoires in COVID-19. Profiling relied on immunoSEQ multiplex PCR, and the TCRdb table lists in-frame clones only, not all of them. The top ten hold approximately 2% of the sample, which has about 170,000 clones, around four fifths seen once. Sequencing was carried out using peripheral blood. These receptor sequences come from a woman older than 75 with acute or convalescent COVID-19. CDR3s include the opening cysteine and the closing phenylalanine or tryptophan. D genes are given only for firm matches. Not all rows give a size; the values are once, few, many and, for expanded clones, a class.

D: -
J: TRBJ2-1
V: TRBV4-3
size: once
length: 19
CDR3: CASSQVSGGRTAGVNEQFF
DNA: TGCGCCAGCAGCCAAGTGTCAGGGGGACGGACAGCGGGAGTTAATGAGCAGTTCTTC

D: -
J: TRBJ1-4
V: TRBV10-3
size: -
length: 13
CDR3: CAVSVTRNEKLFF
DNA: TGTGCCGTCTCGGTCACCCGCAATGAAAAACTGTTTTTT

D: -
J: TRBJ1-5
V: TRBV30
size: -
length: 17
CDR3: CAWSDNAGDSWSQPQHF
DNA: TGTGCCTGGAGTGATAACGCGGGAGATAGTTGGAGTCAGCCCCAGCATTTT

D: TRBD1
J: TRBJ1-4
V: TRBV10-3
size: -
length: 16
CDR3: CAISETGTGFNEKLFF
DNA: TGTGCCATCAGTGAGACTGGGACAGGCTTTAATGAAAAACTGTTTTTT

D: TRBD2
J: TRBJ2-7
V: TRBV7-2
size: -
length: 14
CDR3: CASSLTSGSSEQYF
DNA: TGTGCCAGCAGCTTAACTAGCGGGAGCAGCGAGCAGTACTTC

D: -
J: TRBJ1-4
V: TRBV7-8
size: -
length: 16
CDR3: CASSLGLYSADEKLFF
DNA: TGTGCCAGCAGCTTAGGTTTATACAGTGCAGATGAAAAACTGTTTTTT

D: -
J: TRBJ2-5
V: TRBV28
size: few
length: 14
CDR3: CASRPQVGGKTQYF
DNA: TGTGCCAGCAGACCTCAGGTTGGGGGGAAGACCCAGTACTTC

D: TRBD1
J: TRBJ2-1
V: TRBV28
size: -
length: 16
CDR3: CASSPRTGVIGNEQFF
DNA: TGTGCCAGCAGCCCCCGGACAGGAGTGATAGGCAATGAGCAGTTCTTC

D: -
J: TRBJ1-5
V: TRBV27
size: -
length: 14
CDR3: CASSPRREGQPQHF
DNA: TGTGCCAGCAGTCCGAGGCGGGAAGGTCAGCCCCAGCATTTT

D: -
J: TRBJ1-1
V: TRBV11-3
size: -
length: 13
CDR3: CASSSGGYGEAFF
DNA: TGTGCCAGCAGCTCGGGGGGCTATGGTGAAGCTTTCTTT

D: TRBD1
J: TRBJ1-2
V: TRBV18
size: once
length: 13
CDR3: CASSPDRGHGYTF
DNA: TGTGCCAGCTCTCCGGACAGGGGTCATGGCTACACCTTC

D: -
J: TRBJ2-5
V: TRBV19
size: -
length: 13
CDR3: CASSKATEETQYF
DNA: TGTGCCAGTAGTAAGGCCACAGAAGAGACCCAGTACTTC

D: -
J: TRBJ2-5
V: TRBV9
size: -
length: 13
CDR3: CASSVDGEETQYF
DNA: TGTGCCAGCAGCGTAGACGGAGAAGAGACCCAGTACTTC

D: -
J: TRBJ2-5
V: TRBV19
size: -
length: 13
CDR3: CASSAEGGGAQYF
DNA: TGTGCCAGTAGTGCGGAGGGGGGGGGAGCCCAGTACTTC

D: -
J: TRBJ1-1
V: TRBV19
size: -
length: 13
CDR3: CASGEWGRPEAFF
DNA: TGTGCCAGCGGGGAGTGGGGGCGACCTGAAGCTTTCTTT

D: TRBD1
J: TRBJ1-1
V: TRBV6-5
size: -
length: 15
CDR3: CASSPQTGAITEAFF
DNA: TGTGCCAGCAGCCCCCAGACAGGGGCGATCACTGAAGCTTTCTTT

D: -
J: TRBJ1-1
V: TRBV24-1
size: once
length: 14
CDR3: CATSETGMNTEAFF
DNA: TGTGCCACCAGTGAAACAGGGATGAACACTGAAGCTTTCTTT

D: -
J: TRBJ2-1
V: TRBV15
size: -
length: 16
CDR3: CATSRDQVSSYNEQFF
DNA: TGTGCCACCAGCAGAGACCAGGTCAGCTCCTACAATGAGCAGTTCTTC

D: TRBD1
J: TRBJ2-1
V: TRBV5-1
size: -
length: 15
CDR3: CASSFGQGAGYEQFF
DNA: TGCGCCAGCAGCTTCGGACAGGGGGCTGGGTATGAGCAGTTCTTC

D: TRBD1
J: TRBJ2-5
V: TRBV5-4
size: -
length: 13
CDR3: CASSFTGEETQYF
DNA: TGTGCCAGCAGCTTCACAGGGGAAGAGACCCAGTACTTC

D: TRBD1
J: TRBJ1-3
V: TRBV30
size: -
length: 18
CDR3: CAWSAPGQGEWYGNTIYF
DNA: TGTGCCTGGAGCGCCCCGGGACAGGGGGAATGGTATGGAAACACCATATATTTT

D: -
J: TRBJ2-2
V: TRBV5-4
size: -
length: 13
CDR3: CASRKQGAGELFF
DNA: TGTGCCAGCAGAAAACAGGGCGCCGGGGAGCTGTTTTTT

D: -
J: TRBJ2-3
V: TRBV7-2
size: -
length: 14
CDR3: CASSSLTSGDTQYF
DNA: TGTGCCAGCAGCTCGCTGACTAGTGGCGATACGCAGTATTTT

D: TRBD1
J: TRBJ1-5
V: TRBV2
size: once
length: 14
CDR3: CASRAAGTEGPQHF
DNA: TGTGCCAGCAGGGCCGCCGGGACAGAGGGGCCCCAGCATTTT

D: -
J: TRBJ1-3
V: TRBV30
size: -
length: 15
CDR3: CAWTEGAFSGNTIYF
DNA: TGTGCCTGGACAGAAGGGGCTTTCTCTGGAAACACCATATATTTT

D: -
J: TRBJ2-4
V: TRBV7-2
size: many
length: 17
CDR3: CASSLAPTALAKNIQYF
DNA: TGTGCCAGCAGCTTAGCCCCCACAGCTCTAGCCAAAAACATTCAGTACTTC

D: TRBD1
J: TRBJ2-7
V: TRBV5-1
size: once
length: 15
CDR3: CASSLLGQGTYEQYF
DNA: TGCGCCAGCAGCTTGCTGGGACAGGGGACCTACGAGCAGTACTTC

D: TRBD1
J: TRBJ1-4
V: TRBV4-1
size: -
length: 18
CDR3: CASSQEQQGKGVNEKLFF
DNA: TGCGCCAGCAGCCAAGAACAACAGGGGAAGGGTGTCAATGAAAAACTGTTTTTT

D: -
J: TRBJ1-2
V: TRBV28
size: -
length: 17
CDR3: CASSLQKARVSNYGYTF
DNA: TGTGCCAGCAGTCTCCAGAAAGCCCGGGTGTCGAACTATGGCTACACCTTC

D: -
J: TRBJ2-3
V: TRBV21-1
size: -
length: 15
CDR3: CASSNDRGGTDTQYF
DNA: TGTGCCAGCAGCAATGACAGGGGGGGCACAGATACGCAGTATTTT

D: TRBD1
J: TRBJ1-6
V: TRBV6-5
size: -
length: 13
CDR3: CASRDRVDSPLHF
DNA: TGTGCCAGCAGGGACAGGGTGGATTCACCCCTCCACTTT

D: TRBD2
J: TRBJ2-5
V: TRBV12-5
size: -
length: 15
CDR3: CASGLQAGVKETQYF
DNA: TGTGCTAGTGGTTTGCAAGCGGGAGTTAAAGAGACCCAGTACTTC